A selection of T cell receptor beta chains follows, all from one sample in a study of T cells expressing NK-cell markers. TCRdb reanalyzed the 5' RACE reads and collapses them to one entry per CDR3 protein, without DNA. The repertoire table contains a few hundred thousand distinct CDR3 sequences. Sequenced material: blood T cells: a sorted CD56 or NKG2C T cell subset, CD4+ or CD8+ T cells, or bulk PBMC T cells (not recorded which). All receptors derive from a man younger than 35 in good health. The CDR3 runs from the conserved cysteine through the conserved F or W.

V: TRBV12-3/TRBV12-4
J: TRBJ1-2
CDR3: CASSLVRLGGYTF

V: TRBV6-5
J: TRBJ2-7
CDR3: CASSYQGTGTKPYEQYF

V: TRBV12-3/TRBV12-4
J: TRBJ1-2
CDR3: CASSFSGTGVYGYTF

V: TRBV29-1
J: TRBJ2-3
CDR3: CSVEDWARGPDTQYF

V: TRBV15
J: TRBJ2-5
CDR3: CATSRDLVDGGTQYF

V: TRBV12-3/TRBV12-4
J: TRBJ2-2
CDR3: CASSFFAGEAGELFF

V: TRBV28
J: TRBJ2-3
CDR3: CASSFIQRSITTSTDTQYF

V: TRBV5-5
J: TRBJ2-7
CDR3: CASSPPRGSGRLSEQYF

V: TRBV12-3/TRBV12-4
J: TRBJ1-5
CDR3: CASSLEGMTGSQPQHF

V: TRBV6-6
J: TRBJ1-2
CDR3: CASSYPPYGYTF

V: TRBV4-2
J: TRBJ1-1
CDR3: CASSQDWVEALEAFF

V: TRBV20-1
J: TRBJ2-3
CDR3: CSAVGFGGRDTDTQYF

V: TRBV5-1
J: TRBJ2-1
CDR3: CASSLGLLQNNEQFF

V: TRBV12-3/TRBV12-4
J: TRBJ1-3
CDR3: CALVPGVGSGNTIYF

V: TRBV5-5
J: TRBJ2-3
CDR3: CASSPPSGLTDTQYF

V: TRBV7-8
J: TRBJ2-1
CDR3: CASSRVAASYNEQFF

V: TRBV5-4
J: TRBJ2-5
CDR3: CASSPPWQETQYF

V: TRBV5-4
J: TRBJ2-2
CDR3: CASTPRQGTDTGELFF

V: TRBV7-7
J: TRBJ2-1
CDR3: CASSPMRKSSYNEQFF

V: TRBV11-2
J: TRBJ2-2
CDR3: CASTQVREREEETGELFF

V: TRBV6-1
J: TRBJ2-3
CDR3: CASSELGAGSNTDTQYF

V: TRBV20-1
J: TRBJ2-5
CDR3: CSAAPGLLETQYF

V: TRBV12-3/TRBV12-4
J: TRBJ2-5
CDR3: CASSLRRPSGAQETQYF

V: TRBV3-1
J: TRBJ1-4
CDR3: CASKEQGTNEKLFF

V: TRBV30
J: TRBJ2-4
CDR3: CAWGRRTKNIQYF

V: TRBV6-6
J: TRBJ2-2
CDR3: CASRPGTPGGELFF

V: TRBV29-1
J: TRBJ2-5
CDR3: CSVDSPRRETQYF

V: TRBV29-1
J: TRBJ1-1
CDR3: CSVERAGLPEAFF

V: TRBV29-1
J: TRBJ1-1
CDR3: CSVERDRNTEAFF

V: TRBV6-6
J: TRBJ1-5
CDR3: CASIDRGPPQHF

V: TRBV27
J: TRBJ2-2
CDR3: CASSFLGQDSGSGELFF

V: TRBV5-4
J: TRBJ2-1
CDR3: CASSATRAMEQFF

V: TRBV20-1
J: TRBJ1-1
CDR3: CSARTRDRGGEAFF

V: TRBV29-1
J: TRBJ2-7
CDR3: CSVEEGQGGTYEQYF

V: TRBV10-1
J: TRBJ2-1
CDR3: CASSELGLIEQFF

V: TRBV3-1
J: TRBJ1-1
CDR3: CASSQAGGGLGNTEAFF

V: TRBV12-3/TRBV12-4
J: TRBJ2-7
CDR3: CASSSDSYYEQYF

V: TRBV20-1
J: TRBJ2-1
CDR3: CSARSPGASGRARQFF

V: TRBV14
J: TRBJ2-2
CDR3: CASSPILAGGPGELFF

V: TRBV7-2
J: TRBJ2-2
CDR3: CAVGGRINTGELFF

V: TRBV6-5
J: TRBJ1-5
CDR3: CASSYTVGVDQPQHF

V: TRBV7-2
J: TRBJ1-5
CDR3: CASSLAVGQGQPQHF

V: TRBV9
J: TRBJ2-3
CDR3: CASSVTRLTDTQYF

V: TRBV7-6
J: TRBJ2-1
CDR3: CASSSPLADPRDEQFF

V: TRBV5-5
J: TRBJ2-5
CDR3: CASSLGDPRGETQYF

V: TRBV20-1
J: TRBJ2-5
CDR3: CSVRDYQKETQYF

V: TRBV7-8
J: TRBJ2-3
CDR3: CASSLGRERSDTQYF

V: TRBV10-3
J: TRBJ2-3
CDR3: CAISGPGRGYTDTQYF

V: TRBV7-8
J: TRBJ2-3
CDR3: CASSPGLAGTLATQYF

V: TRBV11-1
J: TRBJ2-1
CDR3: CASSPAGELAGGSSYNEQFF

V: TRBV5-4
J: TRBJ2-3
CDR3: CASSLGRGTSGSSTTDTQYF

V: TRBV5-1
J: TRBJ2-2
CDR3: CASSTASGSHTGELFF

V: TRBV27
J: TRBJ2-2
CDR3: CASSPSGPREGTGELFF

V: TRBV5-1
J: TRBJ2-1
CDR3: CASSSQRASYNEQFF

V: TRBV9
J: TRBJ2-1
CDR3: CASSDRDYDNEQFF

V: TRBV11-2
J: TRBJ2-3
CDR3: CASRFSGTGTTDTQYF

V: TRBV12-3/TRBV12-4
J: TRBJ2-1
CDR3: CASSLALIPGGMDEQFF